Listed here are 14 T cell receptor beta chains from one sample, sequenced in a study of naive and memory T cell subsets. Study conclusions and caveats: Especially in CD8 cells, naive repertoires contained a few larger clonotypes, possibly CD45RA-re-expressing memory cells.

Two oligonucleotides, mixed equimolar, formed the beta constant-region primer covering TRBC1 and TRBC2. Four rounds of PCR amplified the ligated cDNA using nested alpha and beta constant-region primers plus SP2. TCRdb re-called the UMI-ligation and nested PCR reads through MiXCR, storing one row per CDR3 protein. The sample has about 90,000 distinct CDR3 sequences; about 10% are singletons. Their antigens are not known. The specimen was naive CD4+ T cells from blood. These receptors were collected from a human donor in good health.

The table lists this clonotype with many counts. This chain links TRBV3-1 with TRBJ2-7, with D unresolved. The CDR3 runs to 13 residues. V lost 2 bases and J lost 0, with 5 bases in between. The germline V gene encodes CDR1 LGHDT and CDR2 YNNKEL (reference sequence). The CDR3 sequence: CASSQRFSYEQYF. CDR3 coding DNA: TGTGCCAGCAGCCAACGATTCTCCTACGAGCAGTACTTC.

This sequence joins TRBV7-9 and TRBJ2-1; 11 positions agree with TRBD2. V was pared by 5 bases and J by 7 bases, with 10 bases of the junction left unmatched. This CDR3 region has 16 residues. Germline V gene sequence: CDR1 SEHNR, CDR2 FQNEAQ (reference sequence). The CDR3 protein is CASSLGGLAAENEQFF. For the CDR3, the DNA is TGTGCCAGCAGCCTTGGGGGACTAGCGGCCGAGAATGAGCAGTTCTTC.

This rearrangement joins TRBV2 to TRBJ2-2, with 7 bases lining up with TRBD1. Germline trimming cut 3 bases from V and 5 bases from J; bases unmatched to any gene: 9. The CDR3 has 16 amino acids. Germline V gene lookup returns CDR1 SNHLY and CDR2 FYNNEI. In DNA form, the CDR3 reads TGTGCCAGCAGTGATAGAGGGGGCGCTATGACCGGGGAGCTGTTTTTT. Translating gives CASSDRGGAMTGELFF.

This chain joins TRBV20-1 and TRBJ1-6; D is uncertain. The CDR3 length is 16 residues. With 0 bases removed from V and 0 bases from J, the gap between germline ends came to 9 bases. CDR1 is DFQATT, CDR2 SNEGSKA, per germline (reference sequence). The CDR3 loop is CSARDRRSSYNSPLHF. The CDR3 DNA is TGCAGTGCTAGAGATCGGCGGAGCTCCTATAATTCACCCCTCCACTTT.

The chain combines TRBV13 with TRBJ2-7, with D possibly TRBD2 on 6 matching bases. The CDR3 is 16 residues long. Between the trimmed V and J ends, which lost 2 bases and 3 bases, there was a span of 17 bases. Germline CDR1 reads PRHDT; CDR2 reads FYEKMQ (reference sequence). Here the CDR3 DNA reads TGTGCCAGCAGCTTAAGGCCACTAGCAGGCCACTACGAGCAGTACTTC. It translates to CASSLRPLAGHYEQYF.

The chain uses TRBV6-1 and TRBJ1-4; 7 bases line up with TRBD1. Germline V gene sequence: CDR1 MNHNS, CDR2 SASEGT. Losses at the gene ends were 6 bases for V and 8 bases for J; bases not matched to a gene: 9. The CDR3 consists of 14 residues. CDR3 nucleotides: TGTGCCAGCAGAGGAGGGGACAGCGGCGAAAAACTGTTTTTT. It is translated as CASRGGDSGEKLFF.

This clonotype turned up a few times. The chain has TRBV5-1 and TRBJ2-1; 8 nucleotides agree with TRBD2. Germline V gene lookup returns CDR1 SGHRS and CDR2 YFSETQ. The CDR3 covers 16 residues. V lost 0 bases to trimming and J lost 11 bases; unmatched junction nucleotides: 13. The CDR3 DNA follows: TGCGCCAGCAGCTTGGTCGTGACTAGCGAAGTGCTGAAGCAGTTCTTC. Its translation: CASSLVVTSEVLKQFF.

This clonotype was recorded many times. The chain joins TRBV13 to TRBJ2-3; 13 bases line up with TRBD2. Germline CDR1 is PRHDT and CDR2 is FYEKMQ (reference sequence). V lost 4 bases to trimming and J lost 1 base; unmatched junction nucleotides: 5. This CDR3 contains 17 residues. The CDR3 DNA follows: TGTGCCAGCAGCTCCCCCGGACTAGCGGGGGGCACAGATACGCAGTATTTT. Protein product: CASSSPGLAGGTDTQYF.

This clonotype was seen a single time. The V and J genes are TRBV29-1 and TRBJ1-1; TRBD1 matches at 7 bases. CDR1 SQVTM and CDR2 ANQGSEA come from the germline V gene. The CDR3 has 14 amino acids. Germline trimming cut 3 bases from V and 3 bases from J; bases unmatched to any gene: 7. CDR3 DNA: TGCAGCGTTGAGACTAAGGGACAGTACACTGAAGCTTTCTTT. This sequence encodes CSVETKGQYTEAFF.

This clonotype occurred a few times. The rearrangement uses TRBV10-3 and TRBJ2-5, with 14 positions matching TRBD2. Germline V gene sequence: CDR1 ENHRY, CDR2 SYGVKD. This CDR3 has 16 amino acids. The trim removed 4 bases at V and 1 base at J, leaving 2 bases unmatched. The CDR3 region is CAISAGLAGGQETQYF. CDR3 bases: TGTGCCATCAGTGCTGGACTAGCGGGAGGCCAAGAGACCCAGTACTTC.

This chain links TRBV7-2 with TRBJ2-5; 15 bases fit TRBD2. With 1 base clipped from V and 1 base from J, the junction kept 7 bases outside the gene matches. Germline V gene lookup returns CDR1 SGHTA and CDR2 FQGNSA. The CDR3 length is 19 residues. CDR3 DNA: TGTGCCAGCAGCTTAGTCGGACTAGCGGGGGGGCCGCCCCAAGAGACCCAGTACTTC. Amino acids: CASSLVGLAGGPPQETQYF.

This clonotype was found many times. The V call is TRBV5-4, the J call TRBJ2-1, with 9 bases aligning to TRBD1. Looked up from germline, CDR1 is SGHNT and CDR2 is YYREEE (reference sequence). With 1 base clipped from V and 6 bases from J, the junction kept 5 bases outside the gene matches. The CDR3 covers 15 residues. CDR3 amino acids: CASSLRTGVFNEQFF. The CDR3, as DNA: TGTGCCAGCAGCTTGCGGACAGGGGTTTTCAATGAGCAGTTCTTC.

The rearrangement links TRBV19 to TRBJ1-5, with 9 bases matching TRBD1. This CDR3 has 17 residues. The germline V gene has CDR1 LNHDA and CDR2 SQIVND (reference sequence). The ends lost 5 bases at V and 7 bases at J; junction bases unmatched: 15. CDR3: CASSVSGTGSRLQPQHF. In DNA, the CDR3 is TGTGCCAGTAGTGTTTCCGGGACAGGGTCTCGATTGCAGCCCCAGCATTTT.

This clonotype was counted at least ten times. V and J are TRBV28 and TRBJ2-1, with D perhaps TRBD2 (7 bases). CDR3 length: 15 amino acids. The ends were cut back, 3 bases at V and 4 bases at J, with 13 bases in the middle. Germline V gives CDR1 MDHEN, CDR2 SYDVKM. CDR3 amino acids: CASSLGGARYNEQFF. The CDR3 bases are TGTGCCAGCAGTTTGGGGGGGGCACGGTACAATGAGCAGTTCTTC.